Below, 7 T cell receptor beta chains from the same sample are listed, as sequenced in a study of blood T cell repertoires in COVID-19. The assay was immunoSEQ multiplex PCR, and TCRdb's table has in-frame clones only and misses some. Of over 30,000 clones listed, around 77% are singletons. The specimen sequenced was peripheral blood. All receptors derive from a human donor in a cohort sampled during active COVID-19.

In this sample, this clone turned up once. The chain couples TRBV27 to TRBJ2-6; 9 bases fit TRBD1. V shed 5 bases, J shed 1 base, and the junction held 9 bases outside the gene matches. This CDR3 spans 18 amino acids. Per germline, CDR1 MNHEY and CDR2 SMNVEV (reference sequence). The CDR3 is CASSRDRDRVSGANVLTF. In DNA, the CDR3 is TGTGCCAGCAGTAGGGACCGGGACAGGGTTTCTGGGGCCAACGTCCTGACTTTC.

This clone was counted only a few times. The chain couples TRBV5-4 to TRBJ2-2; 7 bases are shared with TRBD1. The CDR3 consists of 14 residues. CDR1 SGHNT and CDR2 YYREEE come from the germline V gene (reference sequence). J was trimmed by 4 bases and V by 6 bases; bases with no gene match: 6. The CDR3 here is CASTTGAGTGELFF. The CDR3 DNA follows: TGTGCCAGCACCACAGGGGCCGGCACCGGGGAGCTGTTTTTT.

By proportion, this clone is medium-sized. The V gene is TRBV24-1, the J gene TRBJ2-1; D possibly corresponds to TRBD1 (6 bases). This CDR3 has 13 residues. V was shortened by 0 bases and J by 10 bases, with 9 bases between the two germline ends. Germline assignment: CDR1 KGHDR and CDR2 SFDVKD. The CDR3 here is CATSDLWGREQFF. DNA for the CDR3: TGTGCCACCAGTGATTTGTGGGGGCGGGAGCAGTTCTTC.

The V and J genes are TRBV19 and TRBJ1-3; the match to TRBD1 covers 8 bases. The CDR3 is made up of 14 amino acids. Germline trimming cut 6 bases from V and 8 bases from J; bases unmatched to any gene: 9. The germline V gene has CDR1 LNHDA and CDR2 SQIVND (reference sequence). The CDR3 region is CASRQQGTGDTIYF. The CDR3, as DNA: TGTGCCAGTAGACAACAGGGGACAGGTGACACCATATATTTT.

The V call is TRBV6-1, the J call TRBJ1-4; D not certain. This CDR3 contains 14 residues. The ends were cut back, 1 base at V and 5 bases at J, with 8 bases in the middle. Germline lookup yields CDR1 MNHNS and CDR2 SASEGT. The CDR3 nucleotides are TGTGCCAGCAGTGAAGTTCGCGTGAATGAAAAACTGTTTTTT. Protein: CASSEVRVNEKLFF.

The chain links TRBV5-5 to TRBJ2-3; 7 bases are a match to TRBD2. Losses at the gene ends were 2 bases for V and 5 bases for J; bases not matched to a gene: 11. This CDR3 contains 16 residues. Germline V gene data show CDR1 as SGHKS and CDR2 as YYEKEE (reference sequence). The DNA of the CDR3 is TGTGCCAGCAGCTTCATTAGTGGGAGGGCCATAGATACGCAGTATTTT. It specifies CASSFISGRAIDTQYF. Together with reference TRBV5-5 and TRBJ2-3, the CDR3 gives the full variable domain: DAGVTQSPTHLIKTRGQQVTLRCSPISGHKSVSWYQQVLGQGPQFIFQYYEKEERGRGNFPDRFSARQFPNYSSELNVNALLLGDSALYLCASSFISGRAIDTQYFGPGTRLTVL.

The V and J genes are TRBV7-2 and TRBJ2-7; D not certain. Germline lookup yields CDR1 SGHTA and CDR2 FQGNSA. The CDR3 consists of 15 residues. V lost 5 bases, J lost 0 bases, and 14 bases lay in between. The CDR3 here is CASSPSATGSYEQYF. The CDR3 DNA follows: TGTGCCAGCAGCCCCAGCGCTACGGGCTCCTACGAGCAGTACTTC.